The T cell receptor beta chain described here comes from a study of tumor-infiltrating lymphocytes in primary liver carcinoma. Findings and limits, study-wide: Among the pair types, tumor region pairs showed more overlap than tumor-adjacent and tumor-blood pairs. Bulk unsorted sampling precluded comparing CD4+ and CD8+ repertoires.

Alongside blood RNA obtained from unsorted whole blood, germline DNA was also extracted. The patients, who had chronic HBV infection, were treatment-naive (untreated). This clonotype was recorded at least ten times. Its antigen remains unknown. A constant-region primer primed TCR beta cDNA synthesis from around 500 ng of total RNA. Three nested multiplex PCR rounds, a slightly modified ARM-PCR, produced the libraries for TCR beta. The opening two PCR rounds, approximately 10 cycles each, paired TRBV1-TRBV30 forward primers with a C-beta reverse primer. Via MiXCR, TCRdb re-called the multiplex PCR reads, giving one row per CDR3 protein. In the table there are roughly 180,000 distinct CDR3 sequences, roughly 60% of which are singletons. The CDR3 is 11 amino acids. In germline, CDR1 is SQVTM, CDR2 ANQGSEA. V was cut by 4 bases and J by 3 bases, with 7 bases left in between.

Specimen: peripheral blood. V usage is TRBV29-1 and J usage is TRBJ2-7; no clear D. The TCR sequence derives from a man aged 40-50 years with primary liver carcinoma and hepatitis B virus infection. The chain's CDR3 is CSVVLLYEQYF. The CDR3 bases are TGCAGCGTTGTACTACTCTACGAGCAGTACTTC.